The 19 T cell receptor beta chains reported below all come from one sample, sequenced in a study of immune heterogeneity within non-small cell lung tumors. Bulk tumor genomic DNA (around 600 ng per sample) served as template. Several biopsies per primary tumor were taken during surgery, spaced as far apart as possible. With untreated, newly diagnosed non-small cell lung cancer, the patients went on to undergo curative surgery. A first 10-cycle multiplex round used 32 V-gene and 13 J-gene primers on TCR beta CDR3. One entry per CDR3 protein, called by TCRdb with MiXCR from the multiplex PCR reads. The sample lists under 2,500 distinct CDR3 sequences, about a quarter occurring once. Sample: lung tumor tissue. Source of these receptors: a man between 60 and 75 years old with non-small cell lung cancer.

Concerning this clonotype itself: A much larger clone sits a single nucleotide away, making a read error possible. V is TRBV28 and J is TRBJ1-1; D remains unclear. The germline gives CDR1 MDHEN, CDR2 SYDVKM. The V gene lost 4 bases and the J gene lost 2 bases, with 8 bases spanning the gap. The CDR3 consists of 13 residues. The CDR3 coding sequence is TGTGCCAGCAGTTCCGAGGGTAACACTGAAGCTTTCTTT. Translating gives CASSSEGNTEAFF.

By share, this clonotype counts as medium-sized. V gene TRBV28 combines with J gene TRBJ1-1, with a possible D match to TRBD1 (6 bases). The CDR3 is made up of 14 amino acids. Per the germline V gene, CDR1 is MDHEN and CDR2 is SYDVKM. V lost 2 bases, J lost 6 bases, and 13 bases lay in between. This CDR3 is CASSLGGAGAEAFF. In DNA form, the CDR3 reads TGTGCCAGCAGTTTAGGGGGGGCGGGGGCTGAAGCTTTCTTT.

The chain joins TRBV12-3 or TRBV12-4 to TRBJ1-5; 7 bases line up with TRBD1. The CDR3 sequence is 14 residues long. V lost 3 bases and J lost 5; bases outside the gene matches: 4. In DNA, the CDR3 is TGTGCCAGCAGTTTGGTACAGGGGTATCAGCCCCAGCATTTT. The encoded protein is CASSLVQGYQPQHF.

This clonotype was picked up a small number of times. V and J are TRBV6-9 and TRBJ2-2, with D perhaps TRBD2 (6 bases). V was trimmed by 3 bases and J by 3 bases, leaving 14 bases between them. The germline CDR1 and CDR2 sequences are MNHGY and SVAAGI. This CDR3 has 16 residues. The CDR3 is CASSYFDGSDTGELFF. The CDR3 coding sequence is TGTGCCAGCAGTTACTTCGACGGGAGCGACACCGGGGAGCTGTTTTTT.

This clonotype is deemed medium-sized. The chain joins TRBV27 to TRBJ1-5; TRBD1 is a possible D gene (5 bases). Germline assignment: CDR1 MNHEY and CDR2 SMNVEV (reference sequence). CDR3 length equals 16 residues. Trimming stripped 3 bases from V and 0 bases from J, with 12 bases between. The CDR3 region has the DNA TGTGCCAGCAGTTTTCGGGGGGATTATAGCAATCAGCCCCAGCATTTT. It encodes CASSFRGDYSNQPQHF.

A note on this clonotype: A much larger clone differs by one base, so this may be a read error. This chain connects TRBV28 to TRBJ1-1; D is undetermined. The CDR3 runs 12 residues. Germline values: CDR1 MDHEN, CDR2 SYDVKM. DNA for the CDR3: TGTGCCAGCAGTGTGGAGAACACTGAACCTTTCTTT. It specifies CASSVENTEPFF.

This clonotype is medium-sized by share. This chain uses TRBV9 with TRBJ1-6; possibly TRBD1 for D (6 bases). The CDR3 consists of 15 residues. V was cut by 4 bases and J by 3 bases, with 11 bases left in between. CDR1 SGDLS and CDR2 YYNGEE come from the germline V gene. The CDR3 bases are TGTGCCAGCAGCAAACAGGGTTTCTATAATTCACCCCTCCACTTT. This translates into CASSKQGFYNSPLHF. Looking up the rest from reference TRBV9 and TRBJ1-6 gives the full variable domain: DSGVTQTPKHLITATGQRVTLRCSPRSGDLSVYWYQQSLDQGLQFLIQYYNGEERAKGNILERFSAQQFPDLHSELNLSSLELGDSALYFCASSKQGFYNSPLHFGNGTRLTVT.

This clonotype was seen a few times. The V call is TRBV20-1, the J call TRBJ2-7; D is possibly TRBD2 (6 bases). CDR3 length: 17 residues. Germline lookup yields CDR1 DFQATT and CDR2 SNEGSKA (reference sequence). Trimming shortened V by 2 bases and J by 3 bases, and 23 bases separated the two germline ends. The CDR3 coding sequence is TGCAGTGCTAGAACCACCGGGGACTCTTATATCGTCTACGAGCAGTACTTC. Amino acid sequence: CSARTTGDSYIVYEQYF.

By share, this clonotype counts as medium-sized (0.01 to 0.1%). CDR3: CASGAGTGGYEQYF. The CDR3 nucleotides read TGCGCCAGCGGCGCCGGGACAGGGGGCTACGAGCAGTACTTC. This sequence joins TRBV4-1 and TRBJ2-7; 11 bases are a match to TRBD1. The ends lost 8 bases at V and 3 bases at J; junction bases unmatched: 6. The CDR3 loop spans 14 amino acids. The germline CDR1 and CDR2 sequences are MGHRA and YSYEKL.

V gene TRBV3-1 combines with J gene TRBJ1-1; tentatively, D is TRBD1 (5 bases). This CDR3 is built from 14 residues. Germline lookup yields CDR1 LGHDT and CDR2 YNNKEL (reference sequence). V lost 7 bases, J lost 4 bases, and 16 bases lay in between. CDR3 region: CASTSDTRSTEAFF. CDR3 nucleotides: TGTGCCAGCACCTCGGACACCCGAAGCACTGAAGCTTTCTTT.

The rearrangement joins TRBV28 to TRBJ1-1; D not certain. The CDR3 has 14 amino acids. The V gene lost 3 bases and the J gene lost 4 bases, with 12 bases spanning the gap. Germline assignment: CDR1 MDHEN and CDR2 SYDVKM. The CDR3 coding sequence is TGTGCCAGCAGTTTCGCAAATCCAGGCACTGAAGCTTTCTTT. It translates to CASSFANPGTEAFF.

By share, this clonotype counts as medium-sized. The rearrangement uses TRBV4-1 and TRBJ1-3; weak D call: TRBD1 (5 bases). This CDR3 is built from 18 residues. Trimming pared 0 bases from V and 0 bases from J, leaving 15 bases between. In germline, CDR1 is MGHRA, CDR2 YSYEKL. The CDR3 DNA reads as TGCGCCAGCAGCCAAGATTCCCGGGGCGGATTCTCTGGAAACACCATATATTTT. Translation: CASSQDSRGGFSGNTIYF.

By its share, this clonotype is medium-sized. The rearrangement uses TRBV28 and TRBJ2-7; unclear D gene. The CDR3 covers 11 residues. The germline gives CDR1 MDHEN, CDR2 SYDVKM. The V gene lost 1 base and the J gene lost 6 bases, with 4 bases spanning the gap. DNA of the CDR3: TGTGCCAGCAGTTTATACCTCGAGCAGTACTTC. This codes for CASSLYLEQYF.

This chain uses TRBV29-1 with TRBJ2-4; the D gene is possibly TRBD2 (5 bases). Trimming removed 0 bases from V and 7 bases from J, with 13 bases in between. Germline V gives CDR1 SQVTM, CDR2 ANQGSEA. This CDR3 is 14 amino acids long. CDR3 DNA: TGCAGCGTTGAAGAAGGTAGGGCGGGCAACATTCAGTACTTC. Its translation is CSVEEGRAGNIQYF.

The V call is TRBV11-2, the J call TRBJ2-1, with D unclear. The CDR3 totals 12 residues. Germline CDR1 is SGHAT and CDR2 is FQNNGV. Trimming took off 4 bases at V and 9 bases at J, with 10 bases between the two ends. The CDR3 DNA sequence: TGTGCCAGCAGCTCGTATAGTGGTGAGCAGTTCTTC. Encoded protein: CASSSYSGEQFF.

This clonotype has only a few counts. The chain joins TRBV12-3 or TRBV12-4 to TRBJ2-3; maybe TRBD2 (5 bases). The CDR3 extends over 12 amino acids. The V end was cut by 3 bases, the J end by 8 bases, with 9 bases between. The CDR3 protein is CASSFVGATQYF. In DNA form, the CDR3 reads TGTGCCAGCAGTTTTGTGGGAGCTACGCAGTATTTT.

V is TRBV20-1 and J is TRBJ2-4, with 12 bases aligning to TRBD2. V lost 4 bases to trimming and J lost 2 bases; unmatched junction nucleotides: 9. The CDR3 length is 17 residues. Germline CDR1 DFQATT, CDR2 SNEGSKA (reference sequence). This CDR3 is CSAINGLAGSSKNIQYF. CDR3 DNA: TGCAGTGCTATTAACGGACTAGCGGGATCTTCCAAAAACATTCAGTACTTC.

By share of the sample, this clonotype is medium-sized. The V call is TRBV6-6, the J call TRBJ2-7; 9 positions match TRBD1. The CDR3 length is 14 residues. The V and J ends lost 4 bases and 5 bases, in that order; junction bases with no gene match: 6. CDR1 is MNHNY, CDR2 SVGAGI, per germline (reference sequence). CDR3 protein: CASSSRDRVNEQYF. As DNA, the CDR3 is TGTGCCAGCAGTTCCCGGGACAGGGTGAACGAGCAGTACTTC.

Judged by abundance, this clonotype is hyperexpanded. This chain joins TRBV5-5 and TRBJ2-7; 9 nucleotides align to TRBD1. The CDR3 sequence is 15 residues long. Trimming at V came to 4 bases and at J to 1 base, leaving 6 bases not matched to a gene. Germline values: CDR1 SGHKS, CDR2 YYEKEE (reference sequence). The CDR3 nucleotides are TGTGCCAGCAGCGGAGGGACAGGGCCTTCCTACGAGCAGTACTTC. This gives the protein CASSGGTGPSYEQYF.